A selection of T cell receptor beta chains follows, all from one sample in a study of blood T cell repertoires in COVID-19. Clones were read by immunoSEQ multiplex PCR, and TCRdb kept only the in-frame ones, dropping some. The table includes 150,000 to 200,000 clones, about 78% detected once. Sample: peripheral blood. All receptors come from a woman aged 45 to 65 with active or convalescent COVID-19. Each CDR3 is given without its conserved first and last residue.

TRBV6-5	ASTGSGNTIY
TRBV28	ASSLLSAVAKNIQY
TRBV28	ASSLNGDREY
TRBV28	ASSPALVLPNTGELF
TRBV6-4	ASSDHAGLGYT
TRBV7-3	ASSLGGASDTQY
TRBV6-5	ASSATGTGNTIY
TRBV30	AWSTRVTSTDTQY
TRBV18	ASSPEGTVNQPQH
TRBV27	ASKATGENQPQH
TRBV10-3	ATSGQGALGYGYT
TRBV30	AWSPQGASQPQH
TRBV5-1	ASSLLGTGTTEAF
TRBV9	ASSVESYSYGYT
TRBV4-3	ASGTVGYGYT
TRBV12-5	ASGLTGSGNTIY
TRBV19	ASSIGAGGVLSYEQY
TRBV6-2/TRBV6-3	ASSYRTSGTYEQY
TRBV7-2	ASSLERVRDEQY
TRBV4-2	ASSPKGQRGRNEQF
TRBV28	ASSVPGYGYT
TRBV9	ASSAHTGGNSPLH
TRBV18	ASSQGSDTQY
TRBV7-2	ASRGQGHGANVLT
TRBV28	ASSFGQGVYEQY
TRBV20-1	SASQGGGLAF
TRBV7-2	ASSSLAGGSYEQY
TRBV6-5	ASSYGGRGQPQH
TRBV19	ASSIGTGVGNEQF
TRBV30	AWSPGVSWDQPQH
TRBV7-2	ASSSPGQGKNIQY
TRBV7-2	ASSAGLEGAGNTIY
TRBV29-1	SVADRGGETQY
TRBV28	ASSFPNPTGGDRYGYT
TRBV7-3	ASSSLAEGGDTQY
TRBV5-6	ASSLTLEGKTQY
TRBV14	ASSLQGGAREQY
TRBV24-1	ATRDRAEAF
TRBV11-2	ASSLRTGEGEQY